This TCR beta chain appears in the sequencing data of a study of cytomegalovirus exposure and HLA in healthy donors. PCR amplification relied on 60 Vbeta primers (plus 13 Jbeta primers). The method was immunoSEQ multiplex PCR; TCRdb's version includes in-frame clones alone and lacks a portion of them. The profile shows under 170,000 clones, about four fifths of them singletons. The CDR3 length is 14 residues. V gave up 2 bases and J gave up 5 bases, with 12 bases separating them. The germline V gene has CDR1 MNHNY and CDR2 SVGAGI (reference sequence). Sequencing used PBMCs. The chain links TRBV6-6 to TRBJ1-1; no clear D gene. The TCR was taken from a man in his fifties in good health and CMV-seropositive. DNA for the CDR3: TGTGCCAGCAGTTACCTACCGGAGGGTACTGAAGCTTTCTTT. It specifies CASSYLPEGTEAFF.